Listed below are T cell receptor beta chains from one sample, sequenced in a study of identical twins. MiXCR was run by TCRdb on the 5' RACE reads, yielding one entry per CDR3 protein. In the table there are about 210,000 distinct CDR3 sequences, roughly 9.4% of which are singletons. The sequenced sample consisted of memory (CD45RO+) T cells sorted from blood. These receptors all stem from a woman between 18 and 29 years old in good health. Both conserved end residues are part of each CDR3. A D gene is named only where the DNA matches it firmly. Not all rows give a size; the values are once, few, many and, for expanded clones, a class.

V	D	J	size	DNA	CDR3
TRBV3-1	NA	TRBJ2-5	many	TGTGCCAGCAGCCAAGGCCGGGGAGGAAAGACCCAGTACTTC	CASSQGRGGKTQYF
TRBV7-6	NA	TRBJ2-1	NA	TGTGCCAGCAGCCCGACTGAGGGGAGTGAGCAGTTCTTC	CASSPTEGSEQFF
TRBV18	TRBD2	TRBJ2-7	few	TGTGCCAGCTCATTAGCGGGGGCCCGGAACGAGCAGTACTTC	CASSLAGARNEQYF
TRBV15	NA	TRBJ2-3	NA	TGTGCCACCAGCAGAGCCCAATTGGGTGGGGCGGATACGCAGTATTTT	CATSRAQLGGADTQYF
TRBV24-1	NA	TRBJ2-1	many	TGTGCCACCAGTGGAGGGAGAGGGGGCAATGAGCAGTTCTTC	CATSGGRGGNEQFF
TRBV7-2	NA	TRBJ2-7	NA	TGTGCCAGCAGGGGAGCCAGGGAGCAGTACTTC	CASRGAREQYF
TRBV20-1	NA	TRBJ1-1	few	TGCAGTGCTAGAGGACAGCGGAACACTGAAGCTTTCTTT	CSARGQRNTEAFF
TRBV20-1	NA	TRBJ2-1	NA	TGCAGTGCTAGAGATCCGGGATACAATGAGCAGTTCTTC	CSARDPGYNEQFF
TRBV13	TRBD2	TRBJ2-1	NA	TGTGCCAGCAGCTTATTGGGACTAGCGGGACCAAATGAGCAGTTCTTC	CASSLLGLAGPNEQFF
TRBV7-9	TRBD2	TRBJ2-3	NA	TGTGCCAGCAGCTCGAAAGAGCGGGAGCACACAGATACGCAGTATTTT	CASSSKEREHTDTQYF
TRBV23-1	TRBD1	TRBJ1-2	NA	TGCGCCAGCAGTCAACGACGAGGGACAGGGGATGGCTACACCTTC	CASSQRRGTGDGYTF
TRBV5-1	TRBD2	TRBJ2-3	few	TGCGCCAGCAGCTTCCAGCGGGGGGCTTACACAGATACGCAGTATTTT	CASSFQRGAYTDTQYF
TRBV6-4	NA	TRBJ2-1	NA	TGTGCCAGCAGTAACGGGAATGAGCAGTTCTTC	CASSNGNEQFF
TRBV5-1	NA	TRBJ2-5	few	TGCGCCAGCAGCTTGCCGCTTCCTAACCAAGAGACCCAGTACTTC	CASSLPLPNQETQYF
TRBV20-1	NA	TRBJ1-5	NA	TGCAGTGCTAGAGGGGGGCGTAACAATCAGCCCCAGCATTTT	CSARGGRNNQPQHF
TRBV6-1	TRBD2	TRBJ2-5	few	TGTGCCAGCACTAGCGGGAGGGAAGAGACCCAGTACTTC	CASTSGREETQYF
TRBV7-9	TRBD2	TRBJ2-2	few	TGTGCCAGCAGCTACGGCCCGTTCGGGAGGGCCGGCGGGGAGCTGTTTTTT	CASSYGPFGRAGGELFF
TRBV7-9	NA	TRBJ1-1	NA	TGTGCCAGCAGCTTACATGAGGGTACTGAAGCTTTCTTT	CASSLHEGTEAFF
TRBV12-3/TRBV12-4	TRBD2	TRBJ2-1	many	TGTGCCAGCAGTTCAAAGACTAGCGGGAGAAGTAGTGAGCAGTTCTTC	CASSSKTSGRSSEQFF
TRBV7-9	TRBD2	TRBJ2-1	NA	TGTGCCAGCAGGGGCGGGAGGTCTGGTGAGCAGTTCTTC	CASRGGRSGEQFF
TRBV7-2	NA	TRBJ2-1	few	TGTGCCAGCAGCCACATCGTAAGCTCCTACAATGAGCAGTTCTTC	CASSHIVSSYNEQFF
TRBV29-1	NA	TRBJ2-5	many	TGCAGCGTTGCCGGCCTGACTAGGGCAGCAGAGACCCAGTACTTC	CSVAGLTRAAETQYF
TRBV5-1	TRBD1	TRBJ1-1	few	TGCGCCAGCACCCTTGTGGGGACAGGGGGCACTGAAGCTTTCTTT	CASTLVGTGGTEAFF
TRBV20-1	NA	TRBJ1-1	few	TGCAGTGGGGTGGTCGCCGGGATTGAAGCTTTCTTT	CSGVVAGIEAFF
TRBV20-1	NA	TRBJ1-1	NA	TGCAGTGCCCCCAGGGAGCTGAACACTGAAGCTTTCTTT	CSAPRELNTEAFF
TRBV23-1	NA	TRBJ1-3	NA	TGCGCCAGCAGTCAATCACCGGCGGGAAACACCATATATTTT	CASSQSPAGNTIYF
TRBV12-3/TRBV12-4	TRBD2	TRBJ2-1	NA	TGTGCCAGCAGTTCCCCTGTGAGCGGGAGGCATGAGCAGTTCTTC	CASSSPVSGRHEQFF
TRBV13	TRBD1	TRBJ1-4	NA	TGTGCCAGCAGCTTCTCCCGTCCGGGACAGGCGGAAAAACTGTTTTTT	CASSFSRPGQAEKLFF
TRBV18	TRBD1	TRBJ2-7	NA	TGTGCCAGCTCGTCCGGGACAGTCCTCTCCTACGAGCAGTACTTC	CASSSGTVLSYEQYF
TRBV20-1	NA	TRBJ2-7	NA	TGCAGTGCTAGTTTCATGGCCCTCGAGCAGTACTTC	CSASFMALEQYF
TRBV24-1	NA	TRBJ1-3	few	TGTGCCGCAGGACCGGCCTCTGGAAACACCATATATTTT	CAAGPASGNTIYF
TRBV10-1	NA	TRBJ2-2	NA	TGCGCCAGCAGTGAGTCCGCGGCCCCGAACACCGGGGAGCTGTTTTTT	CASSESAAPNTGELFF
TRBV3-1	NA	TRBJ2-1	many	TGTGCCAGCAGCCCGTCTTACTACAATGAGCAGTTCTTC	CASSPSYYNEQFF
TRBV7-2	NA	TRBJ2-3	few	TGTGCCAGCAGCTTAGCAGGGTATTTT	CASSLAGYF
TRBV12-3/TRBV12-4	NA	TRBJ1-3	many	TGTGCCAGCAGTTTCGGCCTAACCTCTGGAAACACCATATATTTT	CASSFGLTSGNTIYF
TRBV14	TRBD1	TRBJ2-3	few	TGTGCCAGCAGCCCATGGGGACAGGGCACAGATACGCAGTATTTT	CASSPWGQGTDTQYF
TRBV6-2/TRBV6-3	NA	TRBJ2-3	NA	TGTGCCAGCAGTTCCTCGGACTCGAGCACAGATACGCAGTATTTT	CASSSSDSSTDTQYF
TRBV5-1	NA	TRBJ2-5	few	TGCGCCAGCAGCTTGACTGCCCAAGAGACCCAGTACTTC	CASSLTAQETQYF
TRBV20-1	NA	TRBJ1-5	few	TGCAGTGCTCTCAGGGGATTGGGCCAGCCCCAGCATTTT	CSALRGLGQPQHF
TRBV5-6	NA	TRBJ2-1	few	TGTGCCAGCAGCCCCCGGGAGACCACATACAATGAGCAGTTCTTC	CASSPRETTYNEQFF
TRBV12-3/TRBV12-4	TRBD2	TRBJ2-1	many	TGTGCCAGCAGCCCCCTCTGGCGGGGGGCGTACAATGAGCAGTTCTTC	CASSPLWRGAYNEQFF
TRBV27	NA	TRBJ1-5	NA	TGTGCCAGCAGGCTGAGCTGGAGGAGCAATCAGCCCCAGCATTTT	CASRLSWRSNQPQHF
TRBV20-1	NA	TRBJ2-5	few	TGCAGCTCCAGGGCTCAGGAGACCCAGTACTTC	CSSRAQETQYF
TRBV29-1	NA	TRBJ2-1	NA	TGCAGCGTTGACGGGGTAGGGAATGAGCAGTTCTTC	CSVDGVGNEQFF
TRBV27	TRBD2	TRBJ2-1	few	TGTGCCAGCAGTTGGACTAGCGGGAGCAATGAGCAGTTCTTC	CASSWTSGSNEQFF
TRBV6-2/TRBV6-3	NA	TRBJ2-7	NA	TGTGCCAGCAGTTACCCGAGGGTTTCGGGATACGAGCAGTACTTC	CASSYPRVSGYEQYF
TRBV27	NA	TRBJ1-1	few	TGTGCCAGCAGAGCCTTGGGGGGGAGGAACACTGAAGCTTTCTTT	CASRALGGRNTEAFF
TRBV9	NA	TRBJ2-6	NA	TGTGCCAGCAGCCGAGGGGCTGGGGCCAACGTCCTGACTTTC	CASSRGAGANVLTF
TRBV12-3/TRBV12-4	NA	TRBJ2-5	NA	TGTGCCAGCAGTTGGAGGGTGGAGACCCAGTACTTC	CASSWRVETQYF
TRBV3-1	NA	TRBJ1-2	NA	TGTGCCAGCAGCCAAGGGGATTCGGGCTACACCTTC	CASSQGDSGYTF
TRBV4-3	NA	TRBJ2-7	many	TGCGCCAGCAGCCAAGATCGGTCCAGCAGTGGCCGCGTGCAGTACTTC	CASSQDRSSSGRVQYF
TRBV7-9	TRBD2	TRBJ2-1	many	TGTGCCAGCAGAGGGACTAGCGGGATCAATGAGCAGTTCTTC	CASRGTSGINEQFF
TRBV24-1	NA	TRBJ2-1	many	TGTGCCACCAGTGATAGTTACAATGAGCAGTTCTTC	CATSDSYNEQFF
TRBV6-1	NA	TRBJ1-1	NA	TGTGCCAGCAGTGAAGCAGCGGGTGGCGAAGCTTTCTTT	CASSEAAGGEAFF
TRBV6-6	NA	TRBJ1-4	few	TGTGCCAGCACATCAGGGCTAATTGAAAAACTGTTTTTT	CASTSGLIEKLFF